The source of this T cell receptor beta chain is a study of blood T cell repertoires in COVID-19. Turning to the study itself: Acute and convalescent COVID-19 specimens originated in the United States, Italy and Spain. From T cells, B-cell-depleted T cells, or PBMCs came the material, which was cDNA or gDNA.

Before being deemed recovered, Cohort 3 donors had two negative PCRs, clearance, or symptom resolution. With 0 bases removed from V and 6 bases from J, the gap between germline ends came to 6 bases. The length of the CDR3 is 13 residues. Germline assignment: CDR1 MGHRA and CDR2 YSYEKL. Original processing methods: By means of reference gene primer amplification, nucleated cell counts were estimated. Assay: immunoSEQ multiplex PCR; the TCRdb copy retains only in-frame clones and omits some. The V and J calls and clone size were taken over from that table, and D and trimming were inferred from the DNA. This sample has roughly 280,000 clones, with roughly nine tenths found just once.

The rearrangement uses TRBV4-1 and TRBJ2-4, with D tentatively TRBD2 (5 bases). Specimen: PBMCs or T cells enriched from blood (not recorded which). This sequence originates from a woman between 50 and 59 years old who had recovered from COVID-19. The CDR3 DNA sequence: TGCGCCAGCAGCCAAGAAGAGGGAAACATTCAGTACTTC. Translated, it gives CASSQEEGNIQYF.